The clone carrying this T cell receptor (beta chain) came up a few times. What it binds is not known. This specimen comes from a study of T cells in Graves' hyperthyroidism and ophthalmopathy. Study-wide findings and caveats: Progression to ophthalmopathy was predicted a median of 6.5 months early.

TCR beta CDR3 region amplification was performed from RNA transcripts. HTBI primers drove first-round RT-PCR of the TCR CDR3. TCRdb processed the multiplex PCR reads anew with MiXCR; each CDR3 protein has one entry. The sample records 600,000 to 750,000 distinct CDR3 sequences, roughly a sixth being singletons. The sample was blood. The receptor was isolated from a man aged 45-65 years with Graves' hyperthyroidism.

CDR3 DNA sequence: TGTGCCAGTAGTGTTGCGGGAGTGGGGTCCGGGGAGCTGTTTTTT. Translation gives CASSVAGVGSGELFF. The chain links TRBV19 to TRBJ2-2; 7 bases align to TRBD2. The CDR3 is 15 amino acids. Trimming cost V 5 bases and J 6 bases; bases outside gene matches: 9. Germline V gives CDR1 LNHDA, CDR2 SQIVND (reference sequence).